The entry below gives a single T cell receptor beta chain sequence along with its context. The data were taken from a study of blood T cell repertoires in COVID-19. Per the original data handling: Counts of nucleated cells, estimated from reference gene primer amplification, were obtained. Profiled with immunoSEQ multiplex PCR; TCRdb holds only in-frame clones, not every one. That table is the source of V, J and clone size, and D and trimming were worked out from the DNA. Of about 160,000 clones listed, about 80% are singletons. The Seattle patients joined while their infection was active and were tracked longitudinally afterward. Trimming took off 0 bases at V and 2 bases at J, with 10 bases between the two ends. The CDR3 is 15 amino acids. The V gene's germline CDR1 is SGHKS and CDR2 YYEKEE (reference sequence).

The sample comprised peripheral blood. The sequence derives from a woman between 40 and 50 years old with COVID-19, enrolled during active disease. This chain connects TRBV5-5 to TRBJ2-3, with a tentative D call TRBD1 (6 bases). The CDR3 reads CASSLEQGITDTQYF. CDR3 sequence (DNA): TGTGCCAGCAGCTTGGAGCAGGGGATCACAGATACGCAGTATTTT.